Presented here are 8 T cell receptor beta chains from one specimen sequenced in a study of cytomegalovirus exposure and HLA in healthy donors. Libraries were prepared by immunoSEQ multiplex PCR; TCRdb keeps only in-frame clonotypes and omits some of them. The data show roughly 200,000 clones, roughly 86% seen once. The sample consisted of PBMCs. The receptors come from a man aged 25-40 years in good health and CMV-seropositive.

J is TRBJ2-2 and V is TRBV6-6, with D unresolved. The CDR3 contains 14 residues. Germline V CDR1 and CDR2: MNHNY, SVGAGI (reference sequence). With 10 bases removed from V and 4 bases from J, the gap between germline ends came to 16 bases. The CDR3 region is CATSSGFGTGELFF. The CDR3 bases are TGTGCCACATCATCAGGTTTTGGCACCGGGGAGCTGTTTTTT.

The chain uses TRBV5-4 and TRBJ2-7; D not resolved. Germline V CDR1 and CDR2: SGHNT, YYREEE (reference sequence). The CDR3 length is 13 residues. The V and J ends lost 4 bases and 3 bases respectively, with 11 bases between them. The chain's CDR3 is CASSPGLGYEQYF. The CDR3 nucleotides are TGTGCCAGCAGCCCCGGGCTGGGCTACGAGCAGTACTTC. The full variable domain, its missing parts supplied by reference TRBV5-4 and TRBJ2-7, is ETGVTQSPTHLIKTRGQQVTLRCSSQSGHNTVSWYQQALGQGPQFIFQYYREEENGRGNFPPRFSGLQFPNYSSELNVNALELDDSALYLCASSPGLGYEQYFGPGTRLTVT.

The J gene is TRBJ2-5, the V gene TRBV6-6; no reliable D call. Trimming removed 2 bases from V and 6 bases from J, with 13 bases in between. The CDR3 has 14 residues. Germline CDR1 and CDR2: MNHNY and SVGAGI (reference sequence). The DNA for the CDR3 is TGTGCCAGCAGTTACGACAAGGACCTACAGACCCAGTACTTC. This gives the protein CASSYDKDLQTQYF.

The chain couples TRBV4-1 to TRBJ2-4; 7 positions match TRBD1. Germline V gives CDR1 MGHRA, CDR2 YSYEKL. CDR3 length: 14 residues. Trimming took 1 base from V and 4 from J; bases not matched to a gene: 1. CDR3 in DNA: TGCGCCAGCAGCCAAGTGACAGGGAAAAACATTCAGTACTTC. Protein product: CASSQVTGKNIQYF.

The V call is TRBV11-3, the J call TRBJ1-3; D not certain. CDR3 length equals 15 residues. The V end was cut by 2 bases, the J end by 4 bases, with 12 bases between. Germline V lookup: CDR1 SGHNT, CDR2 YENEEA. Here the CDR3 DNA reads TGTGCCAGCAGCTTAATCGACCCTGGAGGAAACACCATATATTTT. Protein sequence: CASSLIDPGGNTIYF.

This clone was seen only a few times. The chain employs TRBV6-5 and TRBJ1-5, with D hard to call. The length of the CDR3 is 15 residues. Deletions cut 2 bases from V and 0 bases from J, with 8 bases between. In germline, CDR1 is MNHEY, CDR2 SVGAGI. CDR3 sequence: CASSYGKYSNQPQHF. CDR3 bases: TGTGCCAGCAGTTACGGGAAGTATAGCAATCAGCCCCAGCATTTT.

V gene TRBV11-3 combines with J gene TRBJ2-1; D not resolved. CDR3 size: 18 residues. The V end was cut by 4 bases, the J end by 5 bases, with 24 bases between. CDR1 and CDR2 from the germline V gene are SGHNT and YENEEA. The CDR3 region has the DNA TGTGCCAGCAGCTCCCCCGGCAGGCCTCGACGGCAAAACAATGAGCAGTTCTTC. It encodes CASSSPGRPRRQNNEQFF.

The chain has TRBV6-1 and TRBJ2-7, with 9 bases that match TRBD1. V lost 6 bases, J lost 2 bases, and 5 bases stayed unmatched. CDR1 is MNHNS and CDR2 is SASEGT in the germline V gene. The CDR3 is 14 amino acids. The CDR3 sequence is CASRGTGFPYEQYF. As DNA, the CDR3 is TGTGCCAGCAGAGGGACAGGGTTTCCCTACGAGCAGTACTTC.